These 25 T cell receptor beta chains were all obtained from the same sample, sequenced in a study of blood T cells in healthy people across ages. Primed by a sample-barcoded 5' primer and a J-beta primer mix, a second PCR proceeded for 7 to 11 cycles. TCRdb reprocessed the 5' RACE reads via MiXCR and lists one record per CDR3 protein. The sample includes around 800,000 distinct CDR3 sequences, about 59% seen only once; the top ten take approximately 30%. The sample was blood. Source of these receptors: a man between 25 and 39 years old in good health.

The V and J genes are TRBV5-1 and TRBJ2-2, with D unresolved. The CDR3 contains 14 residues. The V and J ends lost 4 bases and 3 bases respectively, with 10 bases between them. Germline lookup yields CDR1 SGHRS and CDR2 YFSETQ. The CDR3 loop is CASSQKLDTGELFF. The CDR3 nucleotides are TGCGCCAGCAGCCAGAAACTGGACACCGGGGAGCTGTTTTTT.

A few counts support this clonotype. The genes are TRBV4-3 and TRBJ2-7; D is undetermined. The CDR3 runs to 13 residues. Trimming removed 2 bases from V and 1 base from J, with 6 bases in between. Germline loops: CDR1 LGHNA, CDR2 YSLEER. CDR3 region: CASSQTQSYEQYF. DNA of the CDR3: TGCGCCAGCAGCCAAACACAGTCCTACGAGCAGTACTTC.

In regard to this clonotype: Compared with germline, one end of the junction differs, possibly owing to a read error. This rearrangement joins TRBV10-3 to TRBJ2-4; possibly TRBD1 or TRBD2 for D (5 bases each). The J call may not be correct, given that the DNA end is closer to TRBJ2-7. Germline lookup yields CDR1 ENHRY and CDR2 SYGVKD. This CDR3 region has 14 residues. The CDR3 DNA reads as TGTGCCAACAGTACCGTCAGGGAGAACTACGAGCAGTACTTC. This codes for CANSTVRENYEQYF.

The chain has TRBV27 and TRBJ1-2, with D perhaps matching TRBD1 (5 bases). Germline CDR1 reads MNHEY; CDR2 reads SMNVEV (reference sequence). This CDR3 comprises 17 residues. V was shortened by 4 bases and J by 4 bases, with 22 bases between the two germline ends. For the CDR3, the DNA is TGTGCCAGCAGTTCTGTTCTAGGCGGAAGGGACCTCTATGGCTACACCTTC. Translation gives CASSSVLGGRDLYGYTF.

V is TRBV29-1 and J is TRBJ2-2; no definite D call. The CDR3 covers 12 residues. V gave up 5 bases and J gave up 4 bases, with 8 bases separating them. Germline CDR1 and CDR2: SQVTM and ANQGSEA. The CDR3, as DNA: TGCAGCGTTCGGATGAGCACCGGGGAGCTGTTTTTT. This gives the protein CSVRMSTGELFF.

This clonotype was counted a few times. The rearrangement uses TRBV18 and TRBJ2-5; 8 bases align to TRBD1. Germline V gene lookup returns CDR1 KGHSH and CDR2 LQKENI. The junction had 4 bases not matched to a gene; V was cut back by 6 bases and J by 1 base. The CDR3 loop spans 14 amino acids. CDR3 region: CASSLRGPQETQYF. DNA of the CDR3: TGTGCCAGCTCCCTCAGGGGGCCCCAAGAGACCCAGTACTTC.

V gene TRBV7-6 combines with J gene TRBJ2-1, with 9 nucleotides matching TRBD1. Germline CDR1 SGHVS, CDR2 FNYEAQ. The V segment lost 5 bases and the J segment 8 bases; nucleotides outside the gene matches: 10. The CDR3 runs to 15 residues. For the CDR3, the DNA is TGTGCCAGCAGCCGGGGACAGGGCAGTGGGGATGAGCAGTTCTTC. It specifies CASSRGQGSGDEQFF.

This chain links TRBV20-1 with TRBJ2-3, with 11 bases matching TRBD2. The CDR3 runs to 16 residues. The V gene end was trimmed by 6 bases and the J gene end by 2 bases; junction bases not matched to a gene: 10. Germline V lookup: CDR1 DFQATT, CDR2 SNEGSKA (reference sequence). For the CDR3, the DNA is TGCAGTGCCCGACCGCTACTAGCGGGGGTCACAGATACGCAGTATTTT. Its translation: CSARPLLAGVTDTQYF.

V and J are TRBV9 and TRBJ2-3; D remains unclear. The CDR3 is 15 amino acids. Germline CDR1 is SGDLS and CDR2 is YYNGEE. V lost 0 bases, J lost 2 bases, and 10 bases lay in between. Here the CDR3 DNA reads TGTGCCAGCAGCGTAGACGGAAGGGCCACAGATACGCAGTATTTT. As protein: CASSVDGRATDTQYF.

This clonotype was counted a few times. The chain recombines TRBV7-2 with TRBJ1-2, with 7 bases lining up with TRBD1. CDR3 size: 17 residues. The V gene's germline CDR1 is SGHTA and CDR2 FQGNSA. The trim removed 3 bases at V and 5 bases at J, leaving 15 bases unmatched. In DNA form, the CDR3 reads TGTGCCAGCAGCTTTGGCGGACAGGCCGGTACTCAATATGGCTACACCTTC. Its protein product is CASSFGGQAGTQYGYTF.

The chain uses TRBV15 and TRBJ1-2; D perhaps matches TRBD1 (5 bases). Germline CDR1 is LNHNV and CDR2 is YYDKDF (reference sequence). V lost 3 bases, J lost 0 bases, and 14 bases lay in between. CDR3 length equals 16 residues. The CDR3 spells CATSRGLDRTNYGYTF. The CDR3 DNA follows: TGTGCCACCAGCAGGGGTTTAGACAGAACTAACTATGGCTACACCTTC. Looking up the rest from reference TRBV15 and TRBJ1-2 gives the full variable domain: DAMVIQNPRYQVTQFGKPVTLSCSQTLNHNVMYWYQQKSSQAPKLLFHYYDKDFNNEADTPDNFQSRRPNTSFCFLDIRSPGLGDTAMYLCATSRGLDRTNYGYTFGSGTRLTVV.

The V call is TRBV20-1, the J call TRBJ1-1; no reliable D call. Trimming cost V 5 bases and J 1 base, with 14 bases left between them. The CDR3 covers 14 residues. Looked up from germline, CDR1 is DFQATT and CDR2 is SNEGSKA (reference sequence). CDR3 nucleotide sequence: TGCAGTGCTTCCCGTGGCGGACCGAACACTGAAGCTTTCTTT. Residues: CSASRGGPNTEAFF.

This clonotype was counted a single time. The chain uses TRBV29-1 and TRBJ2-1; 10 nucleotides agree with TRBD1. The CDR3 consists of 15 residues. V lost 7 bases and J lost 8; bases outside the gene matches: 14. Germline values: CDR1 SQVTM, CDR2 ANQGSEA. The CDR3 DNA reads TGCAGCGCCGGCGCCGGGACAGGGGAAGGGGATGAGCAGTTCTTC. It codes for CSAGAGTGEGDEQFF.

Here the CDR3 DNA reads TGTGCCACCAGTGATTGTTCCGGGACAGACTGCGATACGCAGTATTTT. Its translation: CATSDCSGTDCDTQYF. The chain combines TRBV24-1 with TRBJ2-3; 7 bases are a match to TRBD1. The CDR3 runs to 16 residues. V trimming: 2 bases; J trimming: 6 bases; junction bases outside the gene matches: 10. Germline assignment: CDR1 KGHDR and CDR2 SFDVKD.

V gene TRBV24-1 combines with J gene TRBJ2-7, with 8 bases lining up with TRBD1. The CDR3 is 15 residues long. Germline values: CDR1 KGHDR, CDR2 SFDVKD. V gave up 8 bases and J gave up 0 bases; unmatched junction bases: 8. The CDR3 is CATMSRDRPSYEQYF. The DNA for the CDR3 is TGTGCCACCATGAGCCGGGACAGGCCCTCCTACGAGCAGTACTTC.

The CDR3 DNA reads TGTGCCAGCACGGAGGCCTACGAGCAGTACTTC. Translated: CASTEAYEQYF. The rearrangement uses TRBV6-1 and TRBJ2-4; a possible D gene is TRBD2 (5 bases). Judging by the DNA end, TRBJ2-7 fits better; the J call may be wrong. The CDR3 has 11 amino acids. Germline-derived CDR1 and CDR2 are MNHNS and SASEGT.

This clonotype was recorded once. V usage is TRBV27 and J usage is TRBJ2-4; TRBD1 aligns across 7 bases. The better agreement between TRBJ2-7 and the DNA end casts doubt on the J call. Per the germline V gene, CDR1 is MNHEY and CDR2 is SMNVEV (reference sequence). This CDR3 is built from 15 residues. The CDR3 sequence: CASSLRAGGSIEQYF. The CDR3 nucleotides are TGTGCCAGCAGTTTAAGGGCAGGGGGTTCGATCGAGCAGTACTTC.

The chain is built from TRBV6-6 and TRBJ1-2; 8 nucleotides align to TRBD1. Germline lookup yields CDR1 MNHNY and CDR2 SVGAGI (reference sequence). CDR3 length: 15 amino acids. Trimming removed 1 base from V and 4 bases from J; junction bases left unmatched: 5. The CDR3 here is CASSYFRGRSYGYTF. DNA of the CDR3: TGTGCCAGCAGTTACTTCAGGGGGCGTAGCTATGGCTACACCTTC.

The V gene is TRBV7-2, the J gene TRBJ2-3; 9 nucleotides match TRBD2. The CDR3 sequence is 17 residues long. V shed 3 bases and J 5 bases; nucleotides not matched to a gene: 12. Germline V gives CDR1 SGHTA, CDR2 FQGNSA. Here the CDR3 DNA reads TGTGCCAGCAGCTTCGATAGCGGGGGAGCCCCCAGAGATACGCAGTATTTT. Protein sequence: CASSFDSGGAPRDTQYF.

This clonotype appeared once. The CDR3 loop reads CASSTRTGVLPNEQFF. The CDR3 DNA follows: TGTGCCAGCAGCACCCGGACAGGCGTTCTTCCCAATGAGCAGTTCTTC. This rearrangement joins TRBV7-9 to TRBJ2-1; 7 nucleotides align to TRBD1. V shed 5 bases, J shed 6 bases, and the junction held 13 bases outside the gene matches. CDR1 SEHNR and CDR2 FQNEAQ come from the germline V gene (reference sequence). The CDR3 has 16 residues.

This clonotype came up once. J is TRBJ2-1 and V is TRBV2; 9 bases are a match to TRBD2. Germline V gives CDR1 SNHLY, CDR2 FYNNEI. The junction had 11 bases not matched to a gene; V was cut back by 6 bases and J by 8 bases. The CDR3 covers 15 residues. The CDR3 DNA reads TGTGCCAGCAGGCACCTGGCGGGGGGGCCCCATGAGCAGTTCTTC. Translating gives CASRHLAGGPHEQFF.

The chain combines TRBV29-1 with TRBJ2-5; D could derive from TRBD1 or TRBD2 (5 bases each). With the DNA end fitting TRBJ2-7 better, the J assignment may be wrong. Germline V gives CDR1 SQVTM, CDR2 ANQGSEA. This CDR3 has 13 amino acids. CDR3 region: CSAQRGEGSEQYF. DNA of the CDR3: TGCAGCGCCCAGCGAGGGGAAGGGTCCGAGCAGTACTTC.

The table lists this clonotype with a few counts. The CDR3 DNA sequence: TGTGCCAGCAGCAGACCGGGACTAGGGAATAACAATGAGCAGTTCTTC. Translated, it gives CASSRPGLGNNNEQFF. The chain combines TRBV13 with TRBJ2-1; TRBD2 agrees at 8 bases. Trimming removed 5 bases from V and 5 bases from J; junction bases left unmatched: 11. Germline V gene data show CDR1 as PRHDT and CDR2 as FYEKMQ (reference sequence). The CDR3 runs 16 residues.

In its sample, this clonotype was seen many times. J is TRBJ1-1 and V is TRBV3-1; D is unresolved. Trimming removed 4 bases from V and 4 bases from J, with 4 bases in between. The CDR3 totals 11 residues. Per the germline V gene, CDR1 is LGHDT and CDR2 is YNNKEL (reference sequence). CDR3: CASSRGTEAFF. The CDR3 nucleotides read TGTGCCAGCAGCCGGGGCACTGAAGCTTTCTTT. The full variable domain, its missing parts supplied by reference TRBV3-1 and TRBJ1-1, is DTAVSQTPKYLVTQMGNDKSIKCEQNLGHDTMYWYKQDSKKFLKIMFSYNNKELIINETVPNRFSPKSPDKAHLNLHINSLELGDSAVYFCASSRGTEAFFGQGTRLTVV.

J is TRBJ2-7 and V is TRBV20-1; possible D gene TRBD1, 5 bases. The CDR3 is 12 amino acids. Germline loops: CDR1 DFQATT, CDR2 SNEGSKA (reference sequence). Here the CDR3 DNA reads TGCAGCCTAAAGTCCAGGGCCTACGAGCAGTACTTC. As protein: CSLKSRAYEQYF.